The clone carrying this T cell receptor (beta chain) occurred a few times. Participant reports of clinical history set cohort assignment. Cohort 3 donors counted as recovered after two negative PCRs, clearance, or resolved symptoms. The data originate from a study of blood T cell repertoires in COVID-19. Overall study: The samples span acute and convalescent COVID-19 from the United States, Italy and Spain.

As handled by the study authors: Amplification of reference gene primers was used by the study to estimate nucleated cell counts. This table comes from immunoSEQ multiplex PCR, and its TCRdb copy is limited to in-frame clones, with some not included. D and trimming were read from the DNA, whereas the V and J calls and clone size are those reported in that table. The repertoire has 150,000 or so clones, about 80% of them found once; the top ten carry approximately 8.4%. Trimming cost V 1 base and J 2 bases, with 8 bases left between them. There are 15 residues in the CDR3. Germline values: CDR1 SEHNR, CDR2 FQNEAQ (reference sequence).

The chain links TRBV7-9 to TRBJ1-4, with D perhaps TRBD1 (5 bases). The sample was PBMCs or T cells enriched from blood (not recorded which). The clonotype comes from a man aged 50 to 60 who had recovered from COVID-19. The CDR3 bases are TGTGCCAGCAGCTTAGGCAGGGCGACTAATGAAAAACTGTTTTTT. Its protein product is CASSLGRATNEKLFF.